The T cell receptor (beta chain) under discussion was sequenced for a study of shared clonotypes between healthy human individuals. CDR3 length equals 13 residues. The ends were cut back, 4 bases at V and 0 bases at J, with 7 bases in the middle. The germline CDR1 and CDR2 sequences are SQVTM and ANQGSEA. Sequencing used immunoSEQ multiplex PCR; TCRdb keeps in-frame clones, though not all of them. The sample lists nearly 1 million clones, approximately 80% occurring once. The sequence derives from a man in his late teens or twenties in good health. The rearrangement joins TRBV29-1 to TRBJ2-1, with TRBD1 as a possible D gene (5 bases). Sequenced sample: memory CD4+ T cells sorted from blood. Stated subset: CD45RA-negative fraction. The CDR3 DNA is TGCAGCGTTGGGGGCCGCTCCTACAATGAGCAGTTCTTC. It specifies CSVGGRSYNEQFF.